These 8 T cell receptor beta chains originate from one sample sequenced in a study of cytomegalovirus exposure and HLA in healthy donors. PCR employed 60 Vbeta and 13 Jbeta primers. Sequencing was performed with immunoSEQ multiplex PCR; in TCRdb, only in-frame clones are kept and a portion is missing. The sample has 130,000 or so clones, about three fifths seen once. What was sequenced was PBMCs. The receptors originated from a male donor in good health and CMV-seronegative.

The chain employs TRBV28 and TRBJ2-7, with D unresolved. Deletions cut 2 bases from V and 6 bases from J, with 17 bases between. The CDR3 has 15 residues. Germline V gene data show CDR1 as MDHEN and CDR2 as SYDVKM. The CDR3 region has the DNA TGTGCCAGCAGTTTAAGACTCGCCGGAGCCCGCGAGCAGTACTTC. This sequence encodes CASSLRLAGAREQYF. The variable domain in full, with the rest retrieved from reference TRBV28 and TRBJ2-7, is DVKVTQSSRYLVKRTGEKVFLECVQDMDHENMFWYRQDPGLGLRLIYFSYDVKMKEKGDIPEGYSVSREKKERFSLILESASTNQTSMYLCASSLRLAGAREQYFGPGTRLTVT.

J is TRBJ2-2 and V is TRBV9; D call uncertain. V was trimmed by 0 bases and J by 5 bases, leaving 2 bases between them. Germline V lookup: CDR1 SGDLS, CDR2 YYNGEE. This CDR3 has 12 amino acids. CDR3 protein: CASSVATGELFF. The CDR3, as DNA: TGTGCCAGCAGCGTAGCTACCGGGGAGCTGTTTTTT.

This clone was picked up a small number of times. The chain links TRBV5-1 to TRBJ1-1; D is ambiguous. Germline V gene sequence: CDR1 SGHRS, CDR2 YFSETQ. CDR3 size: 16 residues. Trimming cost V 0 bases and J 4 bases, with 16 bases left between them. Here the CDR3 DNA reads TGCGCCAGCAGCTTGGATGTGTTCGCGCCCATCACTGAAGCTTTCTTT. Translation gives CASSLDVFAPITEAFF. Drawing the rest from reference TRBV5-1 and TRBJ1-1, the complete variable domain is KAGVTQTPRYLIKTRGQQVTLSCSPISGHRSVSWYQQTPGQGLQFLFEYFSETQRNKGNFPGRFSGRQFSNSRSEMNVSTLELGDSALYLCASSLDVFAPITEAFFGQGTRLTVV.

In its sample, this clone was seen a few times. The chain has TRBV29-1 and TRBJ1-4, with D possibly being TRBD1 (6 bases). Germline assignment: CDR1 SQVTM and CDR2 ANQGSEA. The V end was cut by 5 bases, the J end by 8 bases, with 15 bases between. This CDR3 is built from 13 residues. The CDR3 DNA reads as TGCAGCGTTTCCGAGACAGGCGGGGAAAAACTGTTTTTT. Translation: CSVSETGGEKLFF.

CDR3 in amino acids: CASSYSSQGIRGYTF. The CDR3 region has the DNA TGTGCCAGCAGTTACTCGAGCCAGGGGATCAGGGGCTACACCTTC. This chain joins TRBV6-5 and TRBJ1-2; tentative D call: TRBD1 (6 bases). Germline V gives CDR1 MNHEY, CDR2 SVGAGI. This CDR3 region has 15 residues. The V end was cut by 0 bases, the J end by 8 bases, with 16 bases between.

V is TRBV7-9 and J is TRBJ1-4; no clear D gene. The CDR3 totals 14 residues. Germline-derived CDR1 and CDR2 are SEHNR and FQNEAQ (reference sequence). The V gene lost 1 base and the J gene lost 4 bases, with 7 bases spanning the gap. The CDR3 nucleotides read TGTGCCAGCAGCTTAGACAGCTATAATGAAAAACTGTTTTTT. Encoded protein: CASSLDSYNEKLFF.

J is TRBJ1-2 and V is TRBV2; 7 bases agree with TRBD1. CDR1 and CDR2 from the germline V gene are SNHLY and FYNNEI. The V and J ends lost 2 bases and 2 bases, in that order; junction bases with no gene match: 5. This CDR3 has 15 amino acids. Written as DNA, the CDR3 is TGTGCCAGCAGTGAATTTGGCAGGGGGAACTATGGCTACACCTTC. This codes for CASSEFGRGNYGYTF.

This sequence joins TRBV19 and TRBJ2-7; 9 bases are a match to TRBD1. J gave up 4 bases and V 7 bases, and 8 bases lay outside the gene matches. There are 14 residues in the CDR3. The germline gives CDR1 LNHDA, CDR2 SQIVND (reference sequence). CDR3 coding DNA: TGTGCCAGTACGGGACAGGGAATCGAATACGAGCAGTACTTC. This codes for CASTGQGIEYEQYF.